In this sample, the clone carrying this T cell receptor (beta chain) turned up once. What it recognizes is unknown. Trimming pared 2 bases from V and 5 bases from J, leaving 17 bases between. The CDR3 loop spans 16 amino acids. Germline CDR1 is SGDLS and CDR2 is YYNGEE. The sample originates from a study of T cell responses to AZD1222 COVID-19 vaccine. Notes on the study in general: The sample set comprised mostly white British donors with more females, and clonal diversity was possibly underestimated.

Assay: immunoSEQ multiplex PCR; the TCRdb copy retains only in-frame clones and omits some. This sample carries 110,000 or so clones, more than 70% of them seen once, and the ten largest clones take 15% to 20%. The chain employs TRBV9 and TRBJ2-1; tentative D call: TRBD2 (5 bases). The TCR comes from an adult who received the AZD1222 COVID-19 vaccine. Sequencing used peripheral blood, obtained 28 days after the second AZD1222 dose. The CDR3 region has the DNA TGTGCCAGCAGCGTCGGCAACTGGCTCGGGGACAATGAGCAGTTCTTC. Its translation: CASSVGNWLGDNEQFF.